One sample yielded the 19 T cell receptor beta chains listed below, sequenced in a study of cytomegalovirus exposure and HLA in healthy donors. The PCR employed 60 Vbeta primers together with 13 Jbeta primers. Libraries were prepared by immunoSEQ multiplex PCR; TCRdb keeps only in-frame clonotypes and omits some of them. There are over 150,000 clones in the sample; 75% to 90% occur only once, and 0.96% lies in the top ten. Material: PBMCs. The receptors were sampled from a girl aged 2-9 years in good health and CMV-seropositive.

The V and J genes are TRBV30 and TRBJ1-4; 12 bases agree with TRBD1. Germline CDR1 and CDR2: GTSNPN and SVGIG (reference sequence). The CDR3 sequence is 14 residues long. V lost 3 bases and J lost 11; bases outside the gene matches: 7. The CDR3 sequence is CAWRSGTGGLKLFF. The DNA for the CDR3 is TGTGCCTGGAGAAGTGGGACAGGGGGCTTGAAACTGTTTTTT.

The chain has TRBV5-1 and TRBJ1-2; weak D call: TRBD1 (6 bases). The CDR3 spans 11 residues. V lost 5 bases to trimming and J lost 7 bases, with 9 bases between them. Germline CDR1 reads SGHRS; CDR2 reads YFSETQ. CDR3 DNA: TGCGCCAGCAGATCAGGGGTTGGCTACACCTTC. This encodes CASRSGVGYTF.

The rearrangement links TRBV6-1 to TRBJ2-7; 7 bases match TRBD1. Germline-derived CDR1 and CDR2 are MNHNS and SASEGT. The length of the CDR3 is 12 residues. The trim removed 4 bases at V and 8 bases at J, leaving 5 bases unmatched. CDR3 sequence reads: CASSGQGFKQYF. The CDR3 DNA reads TGTGCCAGCAGTGGACAGGGTTTCAAGCAGTACTTC.

This clone was found a few times. The chain employs TRBV30 and TRBJ2-3; tentatively, D is TRBD2 (6 bases). There are 14 residues in the CDR3. Germline V CDR1 and CDR2: GTSNPN, SVGIG (reference sequence). V was clipped by 5 bases and J by 4 bases, with 16 bases between them. For the CDR3, the DNA is TGTGCCTGGGGGACTGGCGCGTATGCAGATACGCAGTATTTT. Its translation: CAWGTGAYADTQYF.

The J gene is TRBJ2-5, the V gene TRBV7-2; 8 positions agree with TRBD1. There are 16 residues in the CDR3. The J segment lost 5 bases and the V segment lost 2 bases, leaving 10 bases of the junction unmatched. Germline V lookup: CDR1 SGHTA, CDR2 FQGNSA. CDR3 sequence: CASSLFRTGSYETQYF. The DNA for the CDR3 is TGTGCCAGCAGCTTATTTAGGACAGGGTCGTACGAGACCCAGTACTTC.

The chain joins TRBV2 to TRBJ1-3; no firm D call. Germline CDR1 is SNHLY and CDR2 is FYNNEI. V was trimmed by 3 bases and J by 4 bases, leaving 4 bases between them. The CDR3 has 12 residues. CDR3 region: CASSDLGNTIYF. The CDR3, as DNA: TGTGCCAGCAGTGACTTAGGAAACACCATATATTTT. Based on the CDR3 plus reference TRBV2 and TRBJ1-3, the full variable domain is EPEVTQTPSHQVTQMGQEVILRCVPISNHLYFYWYRQILGQKVEFLVSFYNNEISEKSEIFDDQFSVERPDGSNFTLKIRSTKLEDSAMYFCASSDLGNTIYFGEGSWLTVV.

The gene calls are TRBV5-1 and TRBJ2-6, with no clear D. CDR1 is SGHRS and CDR2 is YFSETQ in the germline V gene. V was shortened by 2 bases and J by 0 bases, with 18 bases between the two germline ends. This CDR3 is 19 amino acids long. CDR3 protein: CASSFLFRHNCSGANVLTF. The CDR3 bases are TGCGCCAGCAGCTTTTTATTCAGGCATAACTGCTCTGGGGCCAACGTCCTGACTTTC.

The rearrangement links TRBV9 to TRBJ2-1, with 7 bases aligning to TRBD2. The CDR3 contains 15 residues. Trimming at V came to 0 bases and at J to 8 bases, leaving 8 bases not matched to a gene. The germline V gene has CDR1 SGDLS and CDR2 YYNGEE. The CDR3 loop reads CASSVASGIGHEQFF. In DNA form, the CDR3 reads TGTGCCAGCAGCGTAGCGAGCGGGATCGGCCATGAGCAGTTCTTC.

This chain links TRBV6-5 with TRBJ2-7; perhaps TRBD2 as D (5 bases). Looked up from germline, CDR1 is MNHEY and CDR2 is SVGAGI. Trimming removed 0 bases at V and 6 bases at J, with 6 bases between. This CDR3 comprises 12 residues. The CDR3 spells CASSYSGGEQYF. The CDR3 DNA follows: TGTGCCAGCAGTTACTCAGGAGGCGAGCAGTACTTC.

This chain links TRBV5-4 with TRBJ2-1, with 10 positions matching TRBD2. Per the germline V gene, CDR1 is SGHNT and CDR2 is YYREEE (reference sequence). V trimming: 4 bases; J trimming: 2 bases; junction bases outside the gene matches: 6. CDR3 length: 16 amino acids. The CDR3, as DNA: TGTGCCAGCAGCGGCGGACTAGCGGAGACCTACAATGAGCAGTTCTTC. It specifies CASSGGLAETYNEQFF.

V gene TRBV6-5 combines with J gene TRBJ1-5; D possibly corresponds to TRBD1 (6 bases). Germline V gene sequence: CDR1 MNHEY, CDR2 SVGAGI. The CDR3 is 13 amino acids. Trimming left V 4 bases short and J 3 bases short, with 7 bases between. The CDR3 nucleotides are TGTGCCAGCAGTTGGGGGCCCAATCAGCCCCAGCATTTT. Its translation: CASSWGPNQPQHF.

This clone was seen once. This chain uses TRBV30 with TRBJ1-3; no clear D. CDR1 and CDR2 from the germline V gene are GTSNPN and SVGIG (reference sequence). The CDR3 covers 14 residues. V was trimmed by 4 bases and J by 0 bases, leaving 10 bases between them. CDR3 bases: TGTGCCTGGACAGGCGCTTACTCTGGAAACACCATATATTTT. It translates to CAWTGAYSGNTIYF.

This sequence joins TRBV27 and TRBJ2-3, with a tentative D call TRBD1 (6 bases). CDR1 is MNHEY, CDR2 SMNVEV, per germline (reference sequence). Trimming left V 0 bases short and J 3 bases short, with 16 bases between. The CDR3 runs to 17 residues. CDR3 loop: CASSLSPSGTKTDTQYF. The DNA of the CDR3 is TGTGCCAGCAGTTTATCGCCATCCGGGACAAAAACAGATACGCAGTATTTT.

The rearrangement links TRBV2 to TRBJ2-5, with D tentatively TRBD2 (6 bases). Deletions cut 3 bases from V and 3 bases from J, with 8 bases between. The CDR3 spans 13 residues. Germline V gene sequence: CDR1 SNHLY, CDR2 FYNNEI. This chain's CDR3 is CASSEEGKETQYF. CDR3 bases: TGTGCCAGCAGTGAGGAGGGGAAAGAGACCCAGTACTTC.

The table lists this clone with a few counts. The J gene is TRBJ1-1, the V gene TRBV5-6, with 7 positions matching TRBD1. V lost 2 bases and J lost 5; bases outside the gene matches: 9. Germline values: CDR1 SGHDT, CDR2 YYEEEE. This CDR3 is 15 amino acids long. CDR3 DNA sequence: TGTGCCAGCAGCTTACTCACAGGGGAGAGGACTGAAGCTTTCTTT. Protein: CASSLLTGERTEAFF. Supplemented by reference TRBV5-6 and TRBJ1-1, the full variable domain reads DAGVTQSPTHLIKTRGQQVTLRCSPKSGHDTVSWYQQALGQGPQFIFQYYEEEERQRGNFPDRFSGHQFPNYSSELNVNALLLGDSALYLCASSLLTGERTEAFFGQGTRLTVV.

This chain's CDR3 is CASSDLMGRTGANVLTF. The CDR3, as DNA: TGTGCCAGCAGTGATCTGATGGGGAGGACTGGGGCCAACGTCCTGACTTTC. This rearrangement joins TRBV25-1 to TRBJ2-6, with TRBD2 as a possible D gene (6 bases). V was trimmed by 3 bases and J by 2 bases, leaving 14 bases between them. Germline V gives CDR1 MGHDK, CDR2 SYGVNS. This CDR3 is built from 17 residues.

This clone came up once. The gene calls are TRBV30 and TRBJ1-5; D remains ambiguous. V gave up 2 bases and J gave up 10 bases, with 12 bases separating them. In germline, CDR1 is GTSNPN, CDR2 SVGIG (reference sequence). The CDR3 spans 12 residues. CDR3 sequence (DNA): TGTGCCTGGAGTATTGGAGGGCGTCCCCAGCATTTT. Encoded protein: CAWSIGGRPQHF. Based on the CDR3 plus reference TRBV30 and TRBJ1-5, the full variable domain is SQTIHQWPATLVQPVGSPLSLECTVEGTSNPNLYWYRQAAGRGLQLLFYSVGIGQISSEVPQNLSASRPQDRQFILSSKKLLLSDSGFYLCAWSIGGRPQHFGDGTRLSIL.

This chain uses TRBV7-2 with TRBJ2-3, with no clear D. The germline V gene has CDR1 SGHTA and CDR2 FQGNSA. V shed 3 bases and J shed 0 bases, with 16 bases lying between them. The CDR3 is made up of 17 amino acids. The CDR3 DNA sequence: TGTGCCAGCAGCTTGGATATCTTGGCGGCGAGCACAGATACGCAGTATTTT. This gives the protein CASSLDILAASTDTQYF.

This chain links TRBV30 with TRBJ2-7, with 10 bases fitting TRBD1. The CDR3 is made up of 14 amino acids. V lost 3 bases and J lost 7; bases outside the gene matches: 9. Germline lookup yields CDR1 GTSNPN and CDR2 SVGIG (reference sequence). CDR3 loop: CAWSRDRGGREQYF. The CDR3 DNA reads TGTGCCTGGAGCCGGGACAGGGGTGGGAGAGAGCAGTACTTC.